The 9 T cell receptor beta chains given below trace back to one sample, sequenced in a study of T cells in Graves' hyperthyroidism and ophthalmopathy. TCR beta CDR3 regions were amplified from RNA transcripts. First-round RT-PCR with HTBI primers amplified the TCR CDR3 region. TCRdb recomputed calls from the multiplex PCR reads with MiXCR, one row per CDR3 protein. The sample shows 500,000 or so distinct CDR3 sequences, 17% of them seen only once. The sample comprised blood. These receptors were taken from a woman in her late teens or twenties with Graves' ophthalmopathy.

In its sample, this clonotype was seen a few times. This may come from a read error, since a much larger clone is one base off. V usage is TRBV20-1 and J usage is TRBJ1-1; D ambiguous. Trimming cost V 0 bases and J 4 bases, with 3 bases left between them. The CDR3 runs to 11 residues. Germline V gene lookup returns CDR1 DFQATT and CDR2 SNEGSKA (reference sequence). The CDR3 protein is CSAREITEAFF. Written as DNA, the CDR3 is TGCAGTGCTAGAGAGATCACTGAAGCTTTCTTT.

The table lists this clonotype with many counts. The rearrangement uses TRBV28 and TRBJ2-7; a weak D match, TRBD1 (5 bases). The V end was cut by 4 bases, the J end by 3 bases, with 10 bases between. The germline V gene encodes CDR1 MDHEN and CDR2 SYDVKM. The length of the CDR3 is 13 residues. The DNA of the CDR3 is TGTGCCAGCAGTTGGACAAGGGGCTACGAGCAGTACTTC. It yields the protein CASSWTRGYEQYF. The whole variable domain, remainder taken from reference TRBV28 and TRBJ2-7, is DVKVTQSSRYLVKRTGEKVFLECVQDMDHENMFWYRQDPGLGLRLIYFSYDVKMKEKGDIPEGYSVSREKKERFSLILESASTNQTSMYLCASSWTRGYEQYFGPGTRLTVT.

The rearrangement links TRBV14 to TRBJ1-2; D is perhaps TRBD1 (5 bases). Trimming shortened V by 2 bases and J by 6 bases, and 16 bases separated the two germline ends. Germline assignment: CDR1 SGHDN and CDR2 FVKESK. The CDR3 runs to 15 residues. CDR3 nucleotide sequence: TGTGCCAGCAGCCAATTGATTGGGGGGGAGGATGGCTACACCTTC. Encoded protein: CASSQLIGGEDGYTF.

The table lists this clonotype with many counts. The chain links TRBV28 to TRBJ2-5, with D tentatively TRBD1 (5 bases). V shed 6 bases and J shed 5 bases, with 19 bases lying between them. This CDR3 has 15 residues. The germline V gene has CDR1 MDHEN and CDR2 SYDVKM. Here the CDR3 reads CASSGQMTVWETQYF. In DNA form, the CDR3 reads TGTGCCAGCAGCGGACAAATGACCGTCTGGGAGACCCAGTACTTC.

Note on this clonotype: Just one base apart from a much larger clone, this may be a read error. The J gene is TRBJ1-2, the V gene TRBV7-9, with 9 bases matching TRBD1. The CDR3 runs to 13 residues. CDR1 is SEHNR, CDR2 FQNEAQ, per germline (reference sequence). CDR3 DNA sequence: TGTGCCAGCAGCTGGGACAGGGTCCATGGCTACGCCTTC. Translation: CASSWDRVHGYAF.

This clonotype was counted ten times or more. CDR3 bases: TGTGCCAGCAGCTTAGATAGGGAATTCTCAGATACGCAGTATTTT. Translation gives CASSLDREFSDTQYF. J is TRBJ2-3 and V is TRBV11-2; no clear D. Germline CDR1 is SGHAT and CDR2 is FQNNGV. V lost 0 bases, J lost 4 bases, and 11 bases lay in between. CDR3 length: 15 amino acids.

J is TRBJ2-3 and V is TRBV6-1; D is uncertain. Germline V gene sequence: CDR1 MNHNS, CDR2 SASEGT. V was cut by 2 bases and J by 2 bases, with 2 bases left in between. CDR3 length: 12 residues. The CDR3 nucleotides read TGTGCCAGCAGTGAACCCACAGATACGCAGTATTTT. This encodes CASSEPTDTQYF.

The rearrangement links TRBV9 to TRBJ1-1, with 12 bases matching TRBD1. The CDR3 has 16 amino acids. V lost 0 bases and J lost 6; bases outside the gene matches: 6. The germline V gene has CDR1 SGDLS and CDR2 YYNGEE. CDR3 residues: CASSVVGTGGASEAFF. CDR3 coding DNA: TGTGCCAGCAGCGTAGTCGGGACAGGGGGCGCGTCTGAAGCTTTCTTT.

The chain joins TRBV30 to TRBJ1-1; 8 bases line up with TRBD1. Per germline, CDR1 GTSNPN and CDR2 SVGIG (reference sequence). The trim removed 5 bases at V and 5 bases at J, leaving 7 bases unmatched. This CDR3 contains 13 residues. Written as DNA, the CDR3 is TGTGCCTGGGGATTTGACAGGGGAACTGAAGCTTTCTTT. This translates into CAWGFDRGTEAFF.